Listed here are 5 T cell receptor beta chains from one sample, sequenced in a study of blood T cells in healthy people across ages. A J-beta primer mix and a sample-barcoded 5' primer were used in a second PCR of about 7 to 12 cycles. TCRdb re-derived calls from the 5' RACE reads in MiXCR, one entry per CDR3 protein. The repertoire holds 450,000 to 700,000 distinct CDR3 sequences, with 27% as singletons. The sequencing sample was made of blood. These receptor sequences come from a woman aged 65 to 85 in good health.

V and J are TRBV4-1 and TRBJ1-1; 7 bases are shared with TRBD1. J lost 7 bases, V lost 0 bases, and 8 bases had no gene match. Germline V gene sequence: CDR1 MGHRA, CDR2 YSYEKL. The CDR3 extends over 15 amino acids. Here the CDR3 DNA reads TGCGCCAGCAGCCAAGATGGGCGGCAGGGGGTTGAAGCTTTCTTT. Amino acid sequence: CASSQDGRQGVEAFF.

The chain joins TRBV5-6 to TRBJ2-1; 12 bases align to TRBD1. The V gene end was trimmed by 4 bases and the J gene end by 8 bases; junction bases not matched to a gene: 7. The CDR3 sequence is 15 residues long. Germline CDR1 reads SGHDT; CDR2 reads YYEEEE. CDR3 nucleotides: TGTGCCAGCAGCCCGGGACAGGGGGCTGCCGATGAGCAGTTCTTC. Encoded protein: CASSPGQGAADEQFF.

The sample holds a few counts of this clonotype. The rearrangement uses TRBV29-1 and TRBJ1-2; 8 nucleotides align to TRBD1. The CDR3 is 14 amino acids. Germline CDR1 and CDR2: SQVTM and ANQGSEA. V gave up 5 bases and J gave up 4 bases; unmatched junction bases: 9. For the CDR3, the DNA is TGCAGCGTTCGTGGACAGGGCTACTCCTATGGCTACACCTTC. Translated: CSVRGQGYSYGYTF.

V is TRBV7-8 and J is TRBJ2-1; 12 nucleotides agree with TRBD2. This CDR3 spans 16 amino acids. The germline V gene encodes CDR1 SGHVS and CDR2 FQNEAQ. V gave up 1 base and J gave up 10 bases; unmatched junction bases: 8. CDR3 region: CASSLGLGTSGREQFF. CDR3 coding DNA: TGTGCCAGCAGCTTAGGTTTGGGGACTAGCGGGCGGGAGCAGTTCTTC.

The CDR3 loop reads CATTQQDGGWTPLHF. The CDR3 DNA follows: TGTGCCACCACTCAACAGGACGGGGGATGGACACCCCTCCACTTT. The chain recombines TRBV6-6 with TRBJ1-6; D is perhaps TRBD1 (5 bases). Trimming took 10 bases from V and 11 from J, leaving 24 bases between them. Germline assignment: CDR1 MNHNY and CDR2 SVGAGI (reference sequence). The length of the CDR3 is 15 residues.